The 4 T cell receptor beta chains listed next were all sequenced from one sample in a study of cytomegalovirus exposure and HLA in healthy donors. A multiplex PCR was run with 60 Vbeta primers and 13 Jbeta primers. Sequenced by immunoSEQ multiplex PCR; TCRdb stores in-frame clones only, minus some. This sample carries around 25,000 clones, with 15% to 20% going to the ten biggest clones. The sequencing input was PBMCs. The receptors originated from a male donor in good health and CMV-seropositive.

The chain recombines TRBV5-6 with TRBJ2-4, with 8 bases lining up with TRBD1. V lost 2 bases and J lost 3; bases outside the gene matches: 1. The germline V gene has CDR1 SGHDT and CDR2 YYEEEE. The CDR3 is 14 residues long. This CDR3 reads CASSFGQGKNIQYF. In DNA form, the CDR3 reads TGTGCCAGCAGCTTCGGACAGGGCAAAAACATTCAGTACTTC.

The chain is built from TRBV7-2 and TRBJ2-7; D is possibly TRBD2 (5 bases). V was cut by 2 bases and J by 2 bases, with 13 bases left in between. The CDR3 extends over 15 amino acids. The germline V gene encodes CDR1 SGHTA and CDR2 FQGNSA. The CDR3 here is CASSLTPTSAYEQYF. The CDR3 DNA follows: TGTGCCAGCAGCTTAACCCCAACTAGTGCCTACGAGCAGTACTTC.

The J gene is TRBJ1-4, the V gene TRBV30; D perhaps matches TRBD1 (6 bases). V dropped 4 bases and J dropped 6 bases, with 9 bases sitting between them. The length of the CDR3 is 12 residues. CDR1 GTSNPN and CDR2 SVGIG come from the germline V gene (reference sequence). In nucleotides, the CDR3 is TGTGCCTGGAATGAGGGGGATGAAAAACTGTTTTTT. Translated, it gives CAWNEGDEKLFF.

The chain links TRBV19 to TRBJ1-2; 7 nucleotides line up with TRBD1. V shed 8 bases and J 3 bases; nucleotides not matched to a gene: 6. From germline, CDR1 is LNHDA and CDR2 SQIVND (reference sequence). The CDR3 totals 13 residues. CDR3 sequence (DNA): TGTGCCAGTCGCGGACAGGATTACTATGGCTACACCTTC. Amino acids: CASRGQDYYGYTF.